A selection of T cell receptor beta chains follows, all from one sample in a study of CD8 T cells in ankylosing spondylitis. TCRdb called the 5' RACE reads again in MiXCR, with one record for every CDR3 protein. The sample comprises approximately 240,000 distinct CDR3 sequences, 20% to 30% of which are singletons, and over 0.55% rests with the top ten. Sequenced: blood, either unsorted or a sorted T cell fraction (not recorded which). All receptors derive from a male donor with ankylosing spondylitis or in good health (not recorded which). Each CDR3 is given with its conserved first and last residue. Fields, in order: clone size, V gene, D gene, J gene, CDR3 DNA, CDR3 protein. The D gene is left open where the match is weak. Clone sizes are given selectively: once, few, many, or a class where the clone is expanded.

>.|TRBV11-1|.|TRBJ2-5
TGTGCCAGCAGCTTAGTTCGCAGCGAGACCCAGTACTTC
CASSLVRSETQYF
>many|TRBV5-1|.|TRBJ2-1
TGCGCCAGCAGCTTACAGGGAAATGAGCAGTTCTTC
CASSLQGNEQFF
>few|TRBV10-3|TRBD2|TRBJ2-2
TGTGCCATCAGGGGGAGGGGCACCGGGGAGCTGTTTTTT
CAIRGRGTGELFF
>once|TRBV10-3|.|TRBJ2-7
TGTGCCATCAGTGACCCGCAGACGTACTACGAGCAGTACTTC
CAISDPQTYYEQYF
>many|TRBV10-3|.|TRBJ2-5
TGTGCCATCAGTGACCGCGAGACCCAGTACTTC
CAISDRETQYF
>.|TRBV10-1|TRBD2|TRBJ2-5
TGCGCCAGCAGTGCAAGCGGGGCCGATGAGACCCAGTACTTC
CASSASGADETQYF
>.|TRBV7-8|.|TRBJ2-1
TGTGCCAGCAGCTTAGATGGGGAGCAGTTCTTC
CASSLDGEQFF
>few|TRBV19|TRBD1|TRBJ2-3
TGTGCCAGTAGCCCCGGGACAGCCGAAGATACGCAGTATTTT
CASSPGTAEDTQYF
>few|TRBV12-3/TRBV12-4|TRBD1|TRBJ2-7
TGTGCCAGCAGCTACAACCGGGACAGCTACGAGCAGTACTTC
CASSYNRDSYEQYF
>.|TRBV20-1|.|TRBJ1-5
TGCAGTGCCAGGATCCGCAATCAGCCCCAGCATTTT
CSARIRNQPQHF
>few|TRBV10-3|.|TRBJ1-1
TGTGCCATCAGCCACTCAGTAGGGGCTTTCTTT
CAISHSVGAFF
>few|TRBV9|TRBD2|TRBJ2-1
TGTGCCAGCAGCGTCGGGGTGGGCGGGGGCTCCTACAATGAGCAGTTCTTC
CASSVGVGGGSYNEQFF
>.|TRBV29-1|TRBD1|TRBJ1-5
TGCAGCGTTGGCCGACAGGGGTTTTATAGCAATCAGCCCCAGCATTTT
CSVGRQGFYSNQPQHF
>many|TRBV20-1|TRBD1|TRBJ2-5
TGCAGTGCTAGACGGGGGACAGGGGGCATAGAGACCCAGTACTTC
CSARRGTGGIETQYF
>few|TRBV20-1|.|TRBJ1-5
TGCAGTGCTAGGCCCACTTCGGGTGGCAATCAGCCCCAGCATTTT
CSARPTSGGNQPQHF
>many|TRBV12-3/TRBV12-4|TRBD1|TRBJ1-5
TGTGCCAGCAGGATGGGGACAGGGGCCCCCAATCCGCCCCAGCATTTT
CASRMGTGAPNPPQHF
>few|TRBV12-2|.|TRBJ2-4
TGTGCAAGTCGCTCCAGGGACCATGGAAGGGCAGCCAAAAACATTCAGTACTTC
CASRSRDHGRAAKNIQYF
>few|TRBV5-6|TRBD1|TRBJ1-5
TGTGCCAGCAGCTCGGACAGGGGAGGCAATCAGCCCCAGCATTTT
CASSSDRGGNQPQHF
>.|TRBV4-2|TRBD2|TRBJ2-7
TGTGCCAGCAGCCAGGGACTAAGCTCCCTCTACGAGCAGTACTTC
CASSQGLSSLYEQYF